These 13 T cell receptor beta chains share one sample of origin, sequenced in a study of OX40 agonist ivuxolimab in advanced cancers. Using immunoSEQ multiplex PCR, the repertoire was profiled, and TCRdb retains in-frame clones only, with some absent. The table lists tens of thousands of clones, around 90% of them singletons. The sample was CD4+ or CD8+ T cells sorted from blood, taken in a trial of the OX40 agonist ivuxolimab. These receptor sequences come from an adult with an advanced solid tumor such as melanoma, head and neck, liver or kidney cancer.

This clone was counted once. This rearrangement joins TRBV2 to TRBJ1-5, with TRBD1 identical over 7 bases. This CDR3 comprises 14 residues. The junction had 2 bases not matched to a gene; V was cut back by 1 base and J by 5 bases. Germline CDR1 reads SNHLY; CDR2 reads FYNNEI. The CDR3 loop is CASSEGQGDQPQHF. The CDR3 coding sequence is TGTGCCAGCAGTGAAGGGCAGGGGGATCAGCCCCAGCATTTT.

The chain couples TRBV30 to TRBJ1-1, with D tentatively TRBD1 (6 bases). The V gene's germline CDR1 is GTSNPN and CDR2 SVGIG (reference sequence). This CDR3 is built from 12 residues. Trimming shortened V by 2 bases and J by 8 bases, and 12 bases separated the two germline ends. The CDR3 here is CAWSLGGAEAFF. The CDR3 nucleotides read TGTGCCTGGAGTCTTGGGGGCGCCGAAGCTTTCTTT.

V usage is TRBV27 and J usage is TRBJ2-1; 12 positions agree with TRBD2. V dropped 7 bases and J dropped 2; count of bases not matched to a gene: 3. Germline CDR1 is MNHEY and CDR2 is SMNVEV (reference sequence). There are 15 residues in the CDR3. The CDR3 DNA is TGTGCCAGCACACTAGCGGGAGGCACCTACAATGAGCAGTTCTTC. Protein: CASTLAGGTYNEQFF.

The chain joins TRBV28 to TRBJ1-4; D unresolved. The CDR3 covers 13 residues. V shed 3 bases and J shed 7 bases, with 9 bases lying between them. Per germline, CDR1 MDHEN and CDR2 SYDVKM. CDR3 sequence: CASSFRAGEKLFF. The CDR3 DNA sequence: TGTGCCAGCAGTTTCCGGGCGGGTGAAAAACTGTTTTTT.

This rearrangement joins TRBV19 to TRBJ1-5; D call uncertain. Germline CDR1 LNHDA, CDR2 SQIVND (reference sequence). This CDR3 is built from 16 residues. V lost 3 bases, J lost 0 bases, and 12 bases lay in between. The CDR3, as DNA: TGTGCCAGTAGTATCGGGGAGGATTATAGCAATCAGCCCCAGCATTTT. Translating it yields CASSIGEDYSNQPQHF. The variable domain in full, with the rest retrieved from reference TRBV19 and TRBJ1-5, is DGGITQSPKYLFRKEGQNVTLSCEQNLNHDAMYWYRQDPGQGLRLIYYSQIVNDFQKGDIAEGYSVSREKKESFPLTVTSAQKNPTAFYLCASSIGEDYSNQPQHFGDGTRLSIL.

The V call is TRBV7-2, the J call TRBJ2-1, with 9 positions matching TRBD2. Germline V gene data show CDR1 as SGHTA and CDR2 as FQGNSA. J gave up 4 bases and V 6 bases, and 7 bases lay outside the gene matches. The CDR3 sequence is 15 residues long. The CDR3, as DNA: TGTGCCAGCAGATTGGGTCTAGCGGGGTACAATGAGCAGTTCTTC. Translating it yields CASRLGLAGYNEQFF.

The gene calls are TRBV19 and TRBJ2-7; 12 nucleotides align to TRBD2. Germline values: CDR1 LNHDA, CDR2 SQIVND (reference sequence). The CDR3 is made up of 16 amino acids. The trim removed 5 bases at V and 2 bases at J, leaving 7 bases unmatched. The CDR3 region has the DNA TGTGCCAGTAGTCCCGGACTAGCGGGAAGGACCTACGAGCAGTACTTC. This gives the protein CASSPGLAGRTYEQYF.

The chain has TRBV15 and TRBJ2-7, with 9 bases lining up with TRBD2. Germline V gene data show CDR1 as LNHNV and CDR2 as YYDKDF (reference sequence). With V trimmed by 0 bases and J by 0 bases, 6 bases remained unmatched. This CDR3 comprises 17 residues. The CDR3 DNA follows: TGTGCCACCAGCAGAGATCGTCTAGCGGGGAGCTCCTACGAGCAGTACTTC. Its protein product is CATSRDRLAGSSYEQYF.

V is TRBV19 and J is TRBJ2-2; TRBD1 might be the D (6 bases). The CDR3 sequence is 15 residues long. V gave up 7 bases and J gave up 6 bases, with 18 bases separating them. Germline assignment: CDR1 LNHDA and CDR2 SQIVND (reference sequence). The CDR3 region has the DNA TGTGCCAGTAACATCCGGGACACGGTTCCCGGGGAGCTGTTTTTT. It yields the protein CASNIRDTVPGELFF.

V and J are TRBV9 and TRBJ2-1; weak D call: TRBD1 (5 bases). Germline CDR1 and CDR2: SGDLS and YYNGEE. The CDR3 covers 12 residues. The V and J ends lost 4 bases and 7 bases respectively, with 9 bases between them. CDR3: CASSRSGNEQFF. The CDR3 region has the DNA TGTGCCAGCAGCCGTTCAGGGAATGAGCAGTTCTTC. The entire variable domain, with the rest obtained from reference TRBV9 and TRBJ2-1, is as follows: DSGVTQTPKHLITATGQRVTLRCSPRSGDLSVYWYQQSLDQGLQFLIQYYNGEERAKGNILERFSAQQFPDLHSELNLSSLELGDSALYFCASSRSGNEQFFGPGTRLTVL.

The chain joins TRBV27 to TRBJ2-2, with D uncertain. Germline loops: CDR1 MNHEY, CDR2 SMNVEV (reference sequence). This CDR3 is 12 amino acids long. The V end was cut by 7 bases, the J end by 6 bases, with 9 bases between. CDR3 coding DNA: TGTGCCAGCACAGCGATGGCCGGGGAGCTGTTTTTT. It is translated as CASTAMAGELFF.

V is TRBV2 and J is TRBJ2-7; TRBD2 matches at 11 bases. V lost 4 bases, J lost 0 bases, and 17 bases stayed unmatched. Germline V gives CDR1 SNHLY, CDR2 FYNNEI. CDR3 size: 20 residues. DNA for the CDR3: TGTGCCAGCAGTGGATCAGCCTTGACTAGCGGGATAAGGAGCTCCTACGAGCAGTACTTC. Amino acid sequence: CASSGSALTSGIRSSYEQYF.

This chain connects TRBV6-6 to TRBJ1-2; D is possibly TRBD1 (6 bases). The CDR3 contains 12 residues. Per germline, CDR1 MNHNY and CDR2 SVGAGI (reference sequence). Deletions cut 2 bases from V and 8 bases from J, with 9 bases between. CDR3 DNA: TGTGCCAGCAGTTACCCCGGACAGGGCTACACCTTC. It encodes CASSYPGQGYTF.